These T cell receptor beta chains were read from a single sample in a study. TCRdb passed the RT-PCR reads through MiXCR, listing each CDR3 protein once. The table includes more than 550,000 distinct CDR3 sequences, over 12% detected once. Material for sequencing was memory CD4+ T cells from blood. These receptors came from a female donor in good health, serving as a healthy control. CDR3s include the opening cysteine and the closing phenylalanine or tryptophan. The D gene is left open where the match is weak. A row's size may be missing; if present it is once, few, many or a size class.

cdr3_length,clone_size,d_call,j_call,v_call,cdr3_nt,cdr3_aa
13,many,-,TRBJ2-1,TRBV6-6,TGTGCCAGTACTGGGTCTGCGAGTAATGAGCAGTTCTTC,CASTGSASNEQFF
13,few,-,TRBJ2-2,TRBV10-3,TGTGCCATCAGACTACAAGACACCGGGGAGCTGTTTTTT,CAIRLQDTGELFF
13,few,-,TRBJ1-1,TRBV20-1,TGCAGTGCGCGGGACCTAAAGAACACTGAAGCTTTCTTT,CSARDLKNTEAFF
17,-,TRBD2,TRBJ2-3,TRBV5-1,TGCGCCAGCAGCTTGGCCCGTAGCGGGAGTACCGCAGATACGCAGTATTTT,CASSLARSGSTADTQYF
14,many,-,TRBJ1-2,TRBV10-3,TGTGCCATCAGTGATGGGGGTTTACACTATGGCTACACCTTC,CAISDGGLHYGYTF
14,many,TRBD1,TRBJ2-3,TRBV7-7,TGTGCCAGCAGCGCAGGGACAGACAAGGCAACGCAGTATTTT,CASSAGTDKATQYF
15,many,TRBD2,TRBJ2-1,TRBV5-1,TGCGCCAGCAGCTTGGTGACTAGCGGGATCAATGAGCAGTTCTTC,CASSLVTSGINEQFF
16,many,-,TRBJ1-6,TRBV20-1,TGCAGTGCTAGAGATCTCTACGAGGGCAGAGATTCACCCCTCCACTTT,CSARDLYEGRDSPLHF
16,-,-,TRBJ2-6,TRBV12-3/TRBV12-4,TGTGCCAGCAGTCCCCCGGATAGATCTGGGGCCAACGTCCTGACTTTC,CASSPPDRSGANVLTF
15,many,-,TRBJ2-5,TRBV5-6,TGTGCCAGCAGCCCAGGAGCAGGGTTTGAAGAGACCCAGTACTTC,CASSPGAGFEETQYF
15,-,-,TRBJ2-2,TRBV7-2,TGTGCCAGCAGCTTAAACAGGAGGAACACCGGGGAGCTGTTTTTT,CASSLNRRNTGELFF
16,many,-,TRBJ2-1,TRBV6-5,TGTGCCAGCAGCCTCGGGGGTGCGGGCTCCTACAATGAGCAGTTCTTC,CASSLGGAGSYNEQFF
11,few,-,TRBJ2-4,TRBV6-2/TRBV6-3,TGTGCCAGCGGGCAGGGTAGCATTCAGTACTTC,CASGQGSIQYF
15,few,-,TRBJ1-2,TRBV18,TGTGCCAGCTCACAGGACCTAGAACCTTTTTATGGCTACACCTTC,CASSQDLEPFYGYTF
15,few,-,TRBJ1-2,TRBV7-2,TGTGCCAGCAGCCCCCTAAGTCGGGGGTTCAGTGGCTACACCTTC,CASSPLSRGFSGYTF
17,-,-,TRBJ2-7,TRBV5-5,TGTGCCAGCAGCTCGGACATTGACCGTCGAGGGGTATACGAGCAGTACTTC,CASSSDIDRRGVYEQYF
13,-,-,TRBJ2-1,TRBV29-1,TGCAGCGTTGGGGGAGGGGGTAGGGATGAGCAGTTCTTC,CSVGGGGRDEQFF
11,-,-,TRBJ1-4,TRBV7-9,TGTGCCAGCAGCTTAGACAGGGTCATGTTTTTT,CASSLDRVMFF
17,-,TRBD2,TRBJ2-2,TRBV9,TGTGCCAGCAGCTCCCGCGCAAGCGGGAGCCCCACCGGGGAGCTGTTTTTT,CASSSRASGSPTGELFF
15,-,-,TRBJ2-3,TRBV27,TGTGCCAGCAGTGTCCCGGGACTTGGCACAGATACGCAGTATTTT,CASSVPGLGTDTQYF
12,-,-,TRBJ2-7,TRBV7-9,TGTGCCAGCAGCTTAGTTCGGGAAGGGCAGTACTTC,CASSLVREGQYF
13,-,-,TRBJ2-2,TRBV7-2,TGTGCCAGCAGCGCGTACAGGGATGGGGAGCTGTTTTTT,CASSAYRDGELFF
15,-,-,TRBJ1-2,TRBV7-2,TGTGCCAGCAGCTTAAGACTTGAGGCACGCACTGGCTACACCTTC,CASSLRLEARTGYTF
13,few,-,TRBJ2-1,TRBV30,TGTGCCTGGAGTCCCCCCCGGTTGGGACCCCCGTTCTTC,CAWSPPRLGPPFF
15,-,TRBD1,TRBJ2-1,TRBV5-1,TGCGCCAGCAGGGTTACCGGGACAGCATACAATGAGCAGTTCTTC,CASRVTGTAYNEQFF
14,-,TRBD1,TRBJ2-1,TRBV7-6,TGTGCCAGCAGCTTATACCAGGGGGACAATGAGCAGTTCTTC,CASSLYQGDNEQFF
13,-,-,TRBJ1-1,TRBV20-1,TGCAGTGCTAGACAGCCCCTGAACACTGAAGCTTTCTTT,CSARQPLNTEAFF
15,-,TRBD2,TRBJ2-1,TRBV10-3,TGTGCCATCAGTGAGGGGACTAGCGGGAGCAATGAGCAGTTCTTC,CAISEGTSGSNEQFF